This TCR beta chain was recovered during a study of blood T cell repertoires in COVID-19. About the research overall: The study drew acute and convalescent COVID-19 samples from the United States, Italy and Spain.

Original handling: Reference gene primer amplification yielded estimated nucleated cell counts. Profiling relied on immunoSEQ multiplex PCR, and the TCRdb table lists in-frame clones only, not all of them. The DNA was the basis for D and trimming; V, J and clone size are from that table. Here the sample spans fewer than 250,000 clones, about 83% being singletons. From germline, CDR1 is LNHDA and CDR2 SQIVND (reference sequence). V lost 6 bases, J lost 7 bases, and 5 bases stayed unmatched. This CDR3 comprises 13 residues. The source of this sequence is a woman in her seventies with active or convalescent COVID-19. V usage is TRBV19 and J usage is TRBJ2-5; 10 bases are a match to TRBD1. The material sequenced was peripheral blood. CDR3 bases: TGTGCCAGTAGGGACAGGGGGTTAGGGACCCAGTACTTC. This gives the protein CASRDRGLGTQYF.